This TCR beta chain was sequenced in a study of cytomegalovirus exposure and HLA in healthy donors. Study-wide background: Within an early data release were roughly 83 million unique TCRs drawn from HLA-typed donors.

In the PCR, 60 Vbeta and 13 Jbeta primers were used. Assay used: immunoSEQ multiplex PCR; TCRdb lists only in-frame clones, some missing. The sample shows about 160,000 clones, approximately 80% of them seen only once. V shed 4 bases, J shed 10 bases, and the junction held 14 bases outside the gene matches. Germline loops: CDR1 MDHEN, CDR2 SYDVKM. The CDR3 sequence is 15 residues long. V gene TRBV28 combines with J gene TRBJ2-5, with 8 bases fitting TRBD2. The sequenced material came from PBMCs. The source is a young man in good health and CMV-seropositive. This CDR3 is CASSSGGGEQEVQYF. The DNA for the CDR3 is TGTGCCAGCAGTTCCGGGGGGGGAGAACAAGAGGTCCAGTACTTC.